Shown below are 19 T cell receptor beta chains from a single sample sequenced in a study of human T cells and chemical hapten exposure. Individual cDNA molecules had unique molecular identifiers attached to them by the library. MiXCR was run by TCRdb on the reads, yielding one entry per CDR3 protein. The sample lists more than 100,000 distinct CDR3 sequences, about 7.7% occurring once. Researchers extracted total RNA from unfractionated whole blood. Sequencing input: whole blood. Receptors originate from a human donor in good health. Some clones in this sample may be carry-over from other donors' samples.

The chain has TRBV18 and TRBJ2-5; 7 positions agree with TRBD2. The trim removed 1 base at V and 5 bases at J, leaving 10 bases unmatched. The CDR3 is made up of 16 amino acids. Germline CDR1 reads KGHSH; CDR2 reads LQKENI. The CDR3 DNA reads as TGTGCCAGCTCACCACGACTAGCCGGAGGGGAGGAGACCCAGTACTTC. This codes for CASSPRLAGGEETQYF.

This clonotype occurred many times. The gene calls are TRBV20-1 and TRBJ1-1, with 9 nucleotides matching TRBD1. The CDR3 extends over 14 amino acids. Germline CDR1 and CDR2: DFQATT and SNEGSKA (reference sequence). Trimming took 1 base from V and 5 from J; bases not matched to a gene: 5. The CDR3 nucleotides are TGCAGTGCTAGAGGGGACAGGGTCAGAACTGAAGCTTTCTTT. Translation gives CSARGDRVRTEAFF.

The chain couples TRBV28 to TRBJ2-1; 10 nucleotides match TRBD2. There are 15 residues in the CDR3. Germline lookup yields CDR1 MDHEN and CDR2 SYDVKM. The ends lost 6 bases at V and 9 bases at J; junction bases unmatched: 11. CDR3 bases: TGTGCCAGCAGAGAAAAAAGCGGGAGGGCCACTGAGCAGTTCTTC. Amino acid sequence: CASREKSGRATEQFF. Using reference TRBV28 and TRBJ2-1 for the parts outside the CDR3, the full variable domain is DVKVTQSSRYLVKRTGEKVFLECVQDMDHENMFWYRQDPGLGLRLIYFSYDVKMKEKGDIPEGYSVSREKKERFSLILESASTNQTSMYLCASREKSGRATEQFFGPGTRLTVL.

This clonotype was detected a few times. V usage is TRBV5-5 and J usage is TRBJ2-5; 8 nucleotides agree with TRBD1. The CDR3 has 14 amino acids. CDR1 and CDR2 from the germline V gene are SGHKS and YYEKEE (reference sequence). Losses at the gene ends were 2 bases for V and 5 bases for J; bases not matched to a gene: 5. CDR3 DNA: TGTGCCAGCAGCTTTGACAGGGGTTGGGAGACCCAGTACTTC. This gives the protein CASSFDRGWETQYF.

The V gene is TRBV12-5, the J gene TRBJ2-1, with D uncertain. This CDR3 comprises 14 residues. The germline V gene has CDR1 LGHNT and CDR2 FRNRAP. Trimming cost V 4 bases and J 0 bases, with 7 bases left between them. This CDR3 reads CASGSASSYNEQFF. CDR3 bases: TGTGCTAGTGGTTCGGCAAGCTCCTACAATGAGCAGTTCTTC.

This clonotype was detected a few times. The chain couples TRBV3-1 to TRBJ2-1, with a tentative D call TRBD2 (5 bases). This CDR3 contains 15 residues. Per germline, CDR1 LGHDT and CDR2 YNNKEL (reference sequence). V lost 5 bases and J lost 4, with 15 bases in between. The chain's CDR3 is CASSYLGSGYNEQFF. CDR3 in DNA: TGTGCCAGCAGCTACTTGGGAAGCGGATACAATGAGCAGTTCTTC.

The rearrangement joins TRBV2 to TRBJ2-5, with D maybe TRBD2 (5 bases). Germline CDR1 and CDR2: SNHLY and FYNNEI. V was trimmed by 8 bases and J by 2 bases, leaving 9 bases between them. The CDR3 spans 12 residues. The CDR3 coding sequence is TGTGCCAGCCTACTAGTACAAGAGACCCAGTACTTC. It translates to CASLLVQETQYF. Full variable domain (missing parts from reference TRBV2 and TRBJ2-5): EPEVTQTPSHQVTQMGQEVILRCVPISNHLYFYWYRQILGQKVEFLVSFYNNEISEKSEIFDDQFSVERPDGSNFTLKIRSTKLEDSAMYFCASLLVQETQYFGPGTRLLVL.

This clonotype appeared many times. The chain recombines TRBV7-2 with TRBJ2-7; D gene unclear. This CDR3 comprises 13 residues. Germline loops: CDR1 SGHTA, CDR2 FQGNSA. Trimming pared 8 bases from V and 1 base from J, leaving 12 bases between. Written as DNA, the CDR3 is TGTGCCAGCGAGCCCGGCTGGTCCTACGAGCAGTACTTC. This gives the protein CASEPGWSYEQYF.

The CDR3 bases are TGTGCCATCAGTTCTACAGGGAACACTGAAGCTTTCTTT. As protein: CAISSTGNTEAFF. The chain employs TRBV10-3 and TRBJ1-1; a possible D gene is TRBD1 (5 bases). The CDR3 consists of 13 residues. From germline, CDR1 is ENHRY and CDR2 SYGVKD. V lost 5 bases, J lost 1 base, and 8 bases lay in between.

CDR3 residues: CSVGTSRNTGELFF. In DNA, the CDR3 is TGCAGCGTCGGGACTAGCAGAAACACCGGGGAGCTGTTTTTT. This chain joins TRBV29-1 and TRBJ2-2; 9 bases are shared with TRBD2. J gave up 2 bases and V 6 bases, and 4 bases lay outside the gene matches. Germline CDR1 and CDR2: SQVTM and ANQGSEA. The CDR3 has 14 amino acids.

This clonotype occurred many times. The chain joins TRBV6-5 to TRBJ1-2, with TRBD1 matching over 10 bases. The CDR3 loop spans 15 amino acids. In germline, CDR1 is MNHEY, CDR2 SVGAGI. V was clipped by 6 bases and J by 4 bases; unmatched bases: 8. This CDR3 is CASSPQRTGGYGYTF. The CDR3 region has the DNA TGTGCCAGCAGCCCTCAGAGGACAGGGGGCTATGGCTACACCTTC.

The chain has TRBV12-3 or TRBV12-4 and TRBJ2-3; D uncertain. V was clipped by 6 bases and J by 2 bases, with 3 bases between them. This CDR3 has 11 amino acids. CDR3 DNA: TGTGCCAGCAGAGTCACAGATACGCAGTATTTT. Translating gives CASRVTDTQYF.

Many counts were recorded for this clonotype. This chain joins TRBV29-1 and TRBJ1-1; TRBD1 matches 7 bases. The CDR3 runs to 15 residues. J was trimmed by 1 base and V by 8 bases; bases with no gene match: 13. Germline V gives CDR1 SQVTM, CDR2 ANQGSEA. The chain's CDR3 is CSSLGDRAENTEAFF. CDR3 DNA sequence: TGCAGCTCCCTCGGCGACAGGGCCGAGAACACTGAAGCTTTCTTT.

This clonotype has ten or more counts. J is TRBJ2-1 and V is TRBV5-1; 10 nucleotides agree with TRBD2. CDR3 size: 16 residues. CDR1 SGHRS and CDR2 YFSETQ come from the germline V gene. Trimming took 4 bases from V and 5 from J; bases not matched to a gene: 9. CDR3 loop: CASSAQGLAENNEQFF. In nucleotides, the CDR3 is TGCGCCAGCAGCGCCCAAGGACTAGCGGAGAACAATGAGCAGTTCTTC. Using reference TRBV5-1 and TRBJ2-1 for the parts outside the CDR3, the full variable domain is KAGVTQTPRYLIKTRGQQVTLSCSPISGHRSVSWYQQTPGQGLQFLFEYFSETQRNKGNFPGRFSGRQFSNSRSEMNVSTLELGDSALYLCASSAQGLAENNEQFFGPGTRLTVL.

Ten or more counts support this clonotype. V gene TRBV7-9 combines with J gene TRBJ2-3; D unresolved. CDR3 length equals 11 residues. Trimming took 5 bases from V and 3 from J, leaving 3 bases between them. CDR1 and CDR2 (germline): SEHNR, FQNEAQ (reference sequence). CDR3: CASSDTDTQYF. CDR3 DNA sequence: TGTGCCAGCAGCGATACAGATACGCAGTATTTT.

This clonotype occurred a few times. This chain connects TRBV7-3 to TRBJ2-7, with 15 nucleotides matching TRBD2. Germline-derived CDR1 and CDR2 are SGHTA and FQGTGA. The CDR3 has 20 residues. Losses at the gene ends were 1 base for V and 2 bases for J; bases not matched to a gene: 12. The CDR3 sequence: CASSLSGGLAGGPVAYEQYF. CDR3 sequence (DNA): TGTGCCAGCAGCTTAAGTGGAGGACTAGCGGGGGGGCCGGTCGCCTACGAGCAGTACTTC. Full variable domain (remainder filled in from reference TRBV7-3 and TRBJ2-7): GAGVSQTPSNKVTEKGKYVELRCDPISGHTALYWYRQSLGQGPEFLIYFQGTGAADDSGLPNDRFFAVRPEGSVSTLKIQRTERGDSAVYLCASSLSGGLAGGPVAYEQYFGPGTRLTVT.

Concerning this clonotype: This may stem from a read error, because a much larger clone lies one nucleotide away. The rearrangement links TRBV20-1 to TRBJ2-3, with TRBD2 matching over 9 bases. This CDR3 has 17 residues. CDR1 DFQATT and CDR2 SNEGSKA come from the germline V gene (reference sequence). V lost 6 bases, J lost 9 bases, and 22 bases stayed unmatched. The CDR3 here is CSAYFIGEAGGGGTQYF. The CDR3 DNA follows: TGCAGTGCCTACTTCATTGGAGAAGCGGGGGGCGGTGGGACGCAGTATTTT.

This rearrangement joins TRBV7-9 to TRBJ1-2; a weak D match, TRBD1 (6 bases). Germline V CDR1 and CDR2: SEHNR, FQNEAQ (reference sequence). V lost 5 bases and J 1 base, leaving 20 bases between the germline ends. CDR3 length: 17 amino acids. CDR3 nucleotides: TGTGCCAGCAGCGATACCCGTCGGGGGGCCCTTAACTATGGCTACACCTTC. Protein: CASSDTRRGALNYGYTF.

There are a few counts of this clonotype. This rearrangement joins TRBV7-6 to TRBJ2-5, with D unclear. The CDR3 is 14 amino acids. V lost 0 bases and J lost 1, with 6 bases in between. The germline gives CDR1 SGHVS, CDR2 FNYEAQ. CDR3 sequence reads: CASSLAGSQETQYF. CDR3 sequence (DNA): TGTGCCAGCAGCTTAGCGGGCAGCCAAGAGACCCAGTACTTC.